This T cell receptor beta chain comes out of a study of long-term antiretroviral therapy in people with HIV. Study background: The 2015 immediate-ART recommendation was preceded by the earliest samples by about a decade. General study points: Blood obtained between about 2004 and 2017 may reflect older ART regimens. ART was followed by higher diversity that remained below transplant donor controls.

The run of the v3.0 immunoSEQ assay was at survey level. It was about 35,000-50,000 T-cell genomes per sample that sequencing targeted. Produced via immunoSEQ multiplex PCR; TCRdb's table is partial and in-frame only. This sample has about 21,000 clones; approximately 76% occur once, and the top ten carry 9% to 15%. CDR3 length equals 19 residues. Germline CDR1 SGHTA, CDR2 FQGNSA. Between the trimmed V and J ends, which lost 4 bases and 4 bases, there was a span of 26 bases. In regard to this clone: Its specificity is not known.

This sample comprised unsorted PBMCs, obtained approximately 1.8 years before starting antiretroviral therapy. The receptor's source is a woman aged 40 to 55 with HIV. J is TRBJ1-3 and V is TRBV7-2, with D perhaps TRBD1 (5 bases). The CDR3 reads CASSSQDPKHPTGGNTIYF. The CDR3, as DNA: TGTGCCAGCAGCTCACAGGACCCCAAACATCCCACGGGAGGAAACACCATATATTTT.